This passage covers 23 T cell receptor beta chains from one sample sequenced in a study of T cells in Graves' hyperthyroidism and ophthalmopathy. Researchers took RNA transcripts and amplified the TCR beta CDR3 regions from them. When the TCR CDR3 underwent first-round RT-PCR, the HTBI primer set was used. TCRdb itself ran the multiplex PCR reads through MiXCR, one entry per CDR3 protein. The sample consists of some 92,000 distinct CDR3 sequences, roughly 40% of them appearing once. Input material: peripheral blood or thyroid tissue (not recorded which). The receptors stem from a woman under 40 with Graves' hyperthyroidism.

This clonotype came up a few times. The chain uses TRBV12-3 or TRBV12-4 and TRBJ2-2; 10 bases fit TRBD2. The CDR3 length is 20 residues. Trimming removed 7 bases from V and 1 base from J; junction bases left unmatched: 18. CDR3 DNA: TGTGCCAGCATCATAGATGGCGGGCTAGCGGGAGAGGGGAACACCGGGGAGCTGTTTTTT. This codes for CASIIDGGLAGEGNTGELFF.

In this sample, this clonotype turned up a few times. The rearrangement uses TRBV7-3 and TRBJ2-7, with D perhaps assigned TRBD1 or TRBD2 (5 bases each). Per the germline V gene, CDR1 is SGHTA and CDR2 is FQGTGA. This CDR3 spans 13 amino acids. Trimming took 6 bases from V and 2 from J, leaving 11 bases between them. CDR3 sequence reads: CASSRDQTYEQYF. The CDR3 nucleotides are TGTGCCAGCAGTCGGGACCAAACCTACGAGCAGTACTTC.

This clonotype was detected only once. V usage is TRBV7-8 and J usage is TRBJ2-3; 8 bases fit TRBD2. J was trimmed by 2 bases and V by 8 bases; bases with no gene match: 6. The CDR3 sequence is 14 residues long. Germline V gene data show CDR1 as SGHVS and CDR2 as FQNEAQ. The CDR3 spells CASGRTSFTDTQYF. CDR3 bases: TGTGCCAGCGGCAGGACTAGCTTCACAGATACGCAGTATTTT.

As regards this clonotype: At one end the junction does not follow the germline gene, possibly because of a read error. The J gene is TRBJ1-2, the V gene TRBV5-4, with D possibly TRBD1 on 6 matching bases. CDR3 length: 13 amino acids. The germline CDR1 and CDR2 sequences are SGHNT and YYREEE (reference sequence). CDR3 amino acids: CVSSLDRNYGYTF. The CDR3 DNA reads TGTGTCAGCAGCTTGGACAGAAACTATGGCTACACCTTC.

This clonotype was counted a few times. This chain links TRBV7-9 with TRBJ2-3, with no clear D. Germline V gene data show CDR1 as SEHNR and CDR2 as FQNEAQ (reference sequence). The CDR3 runs to 14 residues. Trimming removed 11 bases at V and 4 bases at J, with 19 bases between. CDR3 region: CAGAPFGPPDTQYF. The CDR3 bases are TGTGCCGGAGCCCCCTTTGGGCCGCCAGATACGCAGTATTTT.

This clonotype was counted ten times or more. The rearrangement joins TRBV4-1 to TRBJ2-7; the D call may be TRBD1 or TRBD2 (5 bases each). Germline CDR1 is MGHRA and CDR2 is YSYEKL. The CDR3 has 17 residues. Trimming removed 1 base from V and 0 bases from J, with 16 bases in between. CDR3 sequence: CASSQGPGDGYSYEQYF. In nucleotides, the CDR3 is TGCGCCAGCAGCCAAGGCCCCGGGGACGGATACTCCTACGAGCAGTACTTC.

About this clonotype itself: The DNA is left out, because the CDR3 cannot be placed on it with certainty; the CDR3 is given as TCRdb lists it. The CDR3 protein is CTNQTSMYLCASINTGTADQPQHF. V and J are TRBV24-1 and TRBJ1-5. The CDR3 length is 24 residues, termini included. CDR1 is KGHDR, CDR2 SFDVKD, per germline.

The chain uses TRBV20-1 and TRBJ2-5; no clear D gene. The CDR3 spans 11 residues. V dropped 5 bases and J dropped 7 bases, with 11 bases sitting between them. Germline values: CDR1 DFQATT, CDR2 SNEGSKA (reference sequence). For the CDR3, the DNA is TGCAGTGCTTATCCCGTGGGGACCCAGTACTTC. Translating it yields CSAYPVGTQYF.

This clonotype was counted at least ten times. The chain carries TRBV10-3 and TRBJ1-2; TRBD1 is a possible D gene (6 bases). Per the germline V gene, CDR1 is ENHRY and CDR2 is SYGVKD. The V end was cut by 5 bases, the J end by 4 bases, with 20 bases between. The CDR3 has 16 residues. CDR3 sequence reads: CAISPERTYRVYGYTF. The CDR3, as DNA: TGTGCCATCAGTCCCGAACGAACTTACAGGGTCTATGGCTACACCTTC.

The J gene is TRBJ2-5, the V gene TRBV5-4; 7 nucleotides line up with TRBD2. The CDR3 sequence is 15 residues long. The V gene end was trimmed by 4 bases and the J gene end by 5 bases; junction bases not matched to a gene: 11. CDR1 is SGHNT, CDR2 YYREEE, per germline (reference sequence). The DNA for the CDR3 is TGTGCCAGCAGCGCCGGGGGGAGGGGTCATGAGACCCAGTACTTC. Translated: CASSAGGRGHETQYF.

This clonotype was seen ten or more times. This chain joins TRBV6-6 and TRBJ2-7; no definite D call. V was cut by 0 bases and J by 2 bases, with 11 bases left in between. Germline CDR1 reads MNHNY; CDR2 reads SVGAGI (reference sequence). The CDR3 spans 15 residues. The CDR3 here is CASSYSPGIAYEQYF. As DNA, the CDR3 is TGTGCCAGCAGTTACTCGCCCGGAATCGCCTACGAGCAGTACTTC.

The table lists this clonotype with many counts. The CDR3 protein is CSGRGQPNTEAFF. The DNA of the CDR3 is TGCAGCGGCCGGGGACAGCCGAACACTGAAGCTTTCTTT. The rearrangement joins TRBV29-1 to TRBJ1-1; 7 bases are a match to TRBD1. Germline lookup yields CDR1 SQVTM and CDR2 ANQGSEA. V dropped 7 bases and J dropped 1; count of bases not matched to a gene: 6. CDR3 length: 13 residues.

The V gene is TRBV5-1, the J gene TRBJ2-6; D is undetermined. Trimming shortened V by 3 bases and J by 11 bases, and 12 bases separated the two germline ends. CDR1 is SGHRS and CDR2 is YFSETQ in the germline V gene. This CDR3 has 13 residues. CDR3 residues: CASSSGGPYVLTF. CDR3 DNA: TGCGCCAGCAGCTCGGGCGGACCCTACGTCCTGACTTTC.

This clonotype was picked up many times. The V and J genes are TRBV15 and TRBJ1-1; D remains ambiguous. CDR1 and CDR2 (germline): LNHNV, YYDKDF (reference sequence). This CDR3 is 14 amino acids long. Trimming shortened V by 5 bases and J by 6 bases, and 16 bases separated the two germline ends. In nucleotides, the CDR3 is TGTGCCACCAGCGTACGCAATGACGCGGCTGAAGCTTTCTTT. Protein product: CATSVRNDAAEAFF.

About this clonotype itself: The junction differs from germline at one of its ends, possibly a read error. The chain carries TRBV19 and TRBJ2-2, with TRBD1 matching over 9 bases. CDR3 length: 15 amino acids. CDR1 is LNHDA, CDR2 SQIVND, per germline (reference sequence). In DNA form, the CDR3 reads TGTGCCAGTAGGACAGGGGGGCCGAACGCCGGGGAGTTGTTTTTT. This encodes CASRTGGPNAGELFF. The full variable domain, completed using reference TRBV19 and TRBJ2-2, is DGGITQSPKYLFRKEGQNVTLSCEQNLNHDAMYWYRQDPGQGLRLIYYSQIVNDFQKGDIAEGYSVSREKKESFPLTVTSAQKNPTAFYLCASRTGGPNAGELFFGEGSRLTVL.

This clonotype was recorded many times. This chain uses TRBV28 with TRBJ1-2, with 10 bases identical to TRBD1. CDR1 is MDHEN and CDR2 is SYDVKM in the germline V gene. This CDR3 spans 16 amino acids. Germline trimming cut 3 bases from V and 3 bases from J; bases unmatched to any gene: 7. CDR3 protein: CASSLTGGWSDYGYTF. CDR3 nucleotide sequence: TGTGCCAGCAGTTTGACAGGGGGCTGGTCTGACTATGGCTACACCTTC.

CDR3 amino acids: CASSITVNTEAFF. The DNA for the CDR3 is TGTGCCAGTAGTATAACAGTTAACACTGAAGCTTTCTTT. This chain links TRBV19 with TRBJ1-1, with unresolved D. CDR1 is LNHDA and CDR2 is SQIVND in the germline V gene (reference sequence). Trimming stripped 2 bases from V and 2 bases from J, with 6 bases between. This CDR3 has 13 amino acids.

At least ten counts were recorded for this clonotype. The chain combines TRBV7-2 with TRBJ2-7, with D possibly matching TRBD1 (5 bases). The CDR3 contains 17 residues. Trimming shortened V by 1 base and J by 0 bases, and 16 bases separated the two germline ends. Germline lookup yields CDR1 SGHTA and CDR2 FQGNSA. CDR3 DNA sequence: TGTGCCAGCAGCTTAGAGCTAGGTCAGGGAAACTCCTACGAGCAGTACTTC. Amino acid sequence: CASSLELGQGNSYEQYF.

This chain joins TRBV20-1 and TRBJ1-4, with 12 bases fitting TRBD1. This CDR3 has 13 residues. Per the germline V gene, CDR1 is DFQATT and CDR2 is SNEGSKA (reference sequence). The J segment lost 8 bases and the V segment lost 7 bases, leaving 5 bases of the junction unmatched. CDR3 region: CSGDRGQLEKLFF. The DNA of the CDR3 is TGCAGTGGGGACAGGGGGCAATTAGAAAAACTGTTTTTT.

This clonotype was seen many times. Written as DNA, the CDR3 is TGTGCCAGCAGCGTAGGTGACAGAGCCTACGAGCAGTACTTC. Its protein is CASSVGDRAYEQYF. This chain links TRBV9 with TRBJ2-7; TRBD1 might be the D (5 bases). CDR3 length equals 14 residues. The germline CDR1 and CDR2 sequences are SGDLS and YYNGEE. Trimming took off 0 bases at V and 2 bases at J, with 9 bases between the two ends. The variable domain in full, completed from reference TRBV9 and TRBJ2-7, reads DSGVTQTPKHLITATGQRVTLRCSPRSGDLSVYWYQQSLDQGLQFLIQYYNGEERAKGNILERFSAQQFPDLHSELNLSSLELGDSALYFCASSVGDRAYEQYFGPGTRLTVT.

The chain employs TRBV25-1 and TRBJ1-2; D remains ambiguous. The V end was cut by 6 bases, the J end by 6 bases, with 14 bases between. Looked up from germline, CDR1 is MGHDK and CDR2 is SYGVNS. The CDR3 runs to 13 residues. Here the CDR3 DNA reads TGTGCCAGCAGCCAAGGAGGATTGAATGGCTACACCTTC. It translates to CASSQGGLNGYTF.

This clonotype has at least ten counts. The V and J genes are TRBV7-9 and TRBJ2-2; D is uncertain. Germline-derived CDR1 and CDR2 are SEHNR and FQNEAQ (reference sequence). V lost 0 bases and J lost 1, with 6 bases in between. The CDR3 has 15 residues. The CDR3 loop is CASSLALMNTGELFF. CDR3 nucleotides: TGTGCCAGCAGCTTAGCGCTGATGAACACCGGGGAGCTGTTTTTT.

A word on this clonotype: Since the CDR3 does not end with the conserved phenylalanine or tryptophan, this likely comes from a read error. The rearrangement links TRBV7-3 to TRBJ2-7, with D possibly being TRBD1 (6 bases). CDR3 length: 13 amino acids. The V end was cut by 7 bases, the J end by 3 bases, with 13 bases between. Per germline, CDR1 SGHTA and CDR2 FQGTGA. CDR3 in amino acids: CASMKDSLYEQYL. DNA for the CDR3: TGTGCCAGCATGAAGGACAGTCTCTACGAGCAGTACCTC.